This TCR beta chain was documented in a study of blood T cells in healthy people across ages. The CDR3 extends over 15 amino acids. V was clipped by 4 bases and J by 15 bases; unmatched bases: 12. From germline, CDR1 is MNHNS and CDR2 SASEGT. A second PCR of about 6 to 11 cycles used a sample-barcoded 5' primer and a J-beta primer mix. One entry per CDR3 protein results from TCRdb running MiXCR on the 5' RACE reads. The sample consists of around 500,000 distinct CDR3 sequences, about 27% of them appearing once. This sample was shared with a second study, whose subject was T cells of mothers and their children.

The rearrangement uses TRBV6-1 and TRBJ2-1; 13 nucleotides agree with TRBD2. The source is a boy between 2 and 10 years old in good health. Sequenced input: blood. The CDR3 protein is CASSGGPGTSGTLFF. Written as DNA, the CDR3 is TGTGCCAGCAGTGGAGGGCCCGGGACTAGCGGGACGCTGTTCTTC.